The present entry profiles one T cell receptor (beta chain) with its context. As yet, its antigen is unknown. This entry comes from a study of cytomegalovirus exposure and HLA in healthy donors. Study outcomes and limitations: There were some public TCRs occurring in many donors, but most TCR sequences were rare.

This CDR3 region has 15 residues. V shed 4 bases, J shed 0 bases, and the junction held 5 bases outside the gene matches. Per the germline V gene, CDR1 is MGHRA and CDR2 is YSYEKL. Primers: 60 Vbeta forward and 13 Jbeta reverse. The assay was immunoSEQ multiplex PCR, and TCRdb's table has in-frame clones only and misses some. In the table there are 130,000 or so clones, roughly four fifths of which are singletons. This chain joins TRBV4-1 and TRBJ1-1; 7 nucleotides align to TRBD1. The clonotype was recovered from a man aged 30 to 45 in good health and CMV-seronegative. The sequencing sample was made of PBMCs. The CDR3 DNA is TGCGCCAGCAGCCCCAACAGGGGATTGAACACTGAAGCTTTCTTT. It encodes CASSPNRGLNTEAFF.